The T cell receptor beta chain under discussion was sequenced for a study of a mutant IDH1 vaccine in newly diagnosed glioma. Across the study: The treated population exhibited a male proportion of about 60%, a female proportion of roughly 40%, and a mean age of about 40 years. The study's findings and limits: Seemingly, pseudoprogression had no relation to changes in the top peripheral T cell clonotypes.

Worth noting for this clone: Its antigen is unknown.

The data were produced by immunoSEQ multiplex PCR, yet TCRdb's version contains in-frame clones alone and is incomplete. The sample carries about 40,000 clones, 65% to 90% recorded once. The CDR3 contains 13 residues. Trimming removed 0 bases at V and 5 bases at J, with 8 bases between. Germline-derived CDR1 and CDR2 are LGHNA and YNFKEQ. As for time point: week 35, safety follow-up. Topical imiquimod accompanied each vaccine dose, which consisted of 300 ug of mutant IDH1 20-mer peptide. Here the sequenced sample was PBMCs, taken from a glioma patient whose treatment included an IDH1 peptide vaccine. V and J are TRBV4-2 and TRBJ2-7, with D possibly TRBD2 on 5 matching bases. The receptor's source is a woman between 50 and 59 years old with glioma. This CDR3 is CASSQDGADEQYF. In nucleotides, the CDR3 is TGTGCCAGCAGCCAAGACGGAGCGGACGAGCAGTACTTC.